What follows are 32 T cell receptor beta chains derived from one specimen sequenced in a study of blood T cell repertoires in COVID-19. The protocol was immunoSEQ multiplex PCR, while the TCRdb copy is restricted to in-frame clones and leaves out a portion. Of roughly 84,000 clones detected, roughly 75% appear once; the ten largest clones hold approximately 4%. Input material: peripheral blood. These TCRs come from a woman in her forties or fifties with acute or convalescent COVID-19.

This chain joins TRBV11-3 and TRBJ2-1; 9 positions agree with TRBD1. Germline assignment: CDR1 SGHNT and CDR2 YENEEA. This CDR3 region has 16 residues. Losses at the gene ends were 5 bases for V and 4 bases for J; bases not matched to a gene: 9. CDR3 residues: CASSPGGTGKYNEQFF. As DNA, the CDR3 is TGTGCCAGCAGCCCAGGGGGGACAGGGAAGTACAATGAGCAGTTCTTC.

This clone was recorded a few times. This rearrangement joins TRBV4-2 to TRBJ1-3; D is perhaps TRBD1 (5 bases). Germline V gene sequence: CDR1 LGHNA, CDR2 YNFKEQ. This CDR3 spans 14 amino acids. V lost 0 bases and J 8 bases, leaving 11 bases between the germline ends. CDR3 sequence: CASSQEPGGDTIYF. The CDR3 DNA reads as TGTGCCAGCAGCCAAGAACCCGGGGGGGACACCATATATTTT.

This clone was seen only once. The CDR3 here is CASSLAGGIAYEQYF. CDR3 coding DNA: TGTGCCAGCAGCTTGGCCGGGGGGATCGCCTACGAGCAGTACTTC. The genes are TRBV5-6 and TRBJ2-7, with TRBD2 matching over 7 bases. The CDR3 length is 15 residues. In germline, CDR1 is SGHDT, CDR2 YYEEEE. V shed 0 bases, J shed 2 bases, and the junction held 5 bases outside the gene matches.

This clone has only a few counts. The rearrangement uses TRBV18 and TRBJ1-1; D not resolved. CDR3 size: 14 residues. V was pared by 3 bases and J by 1 base, with 9 bases between. In germline, CDR1 is KGHSH, CDR2 LQKENI. CDR3 bases: TGTGCCAGCTCACCCGGGGAGGCGAACACTGAAGCTTTCTTT. It codes for CASSPGEANTEAFF.

This clone was picked up a small number of times. The chain uses TRBV24-1 and TRBJ2-2; 9 bases fit TRBD1. Germline V gene lookup returns CDR1 KGHDR and CDR2 SFDVKD. V trimming: 5 bases; J trimming: 4 bases; junction bases outside the gene matches: 10. The length of the CDR3 is 17 residues. CDR3 residues: CATSVPPGTGRTGELFF. The CDR3 nucleotides read TGTGCCACCAGTGTCCCCCCCGGGACAGGGCGCACCGGGGAGCTGTTTTTT.

J is TRBJ1-3 and V is TRBV7-6; no clear D gene. V lost 6 bases and J lost 9, with 12 bases in between. Germline V gives CDR1 SGHVS, CDR2 FNYEAQ. The CDR3 consists of 12 residues. The CDR3 sequence: CASSTGLGTIYF. Written as DNA, the CDR3 is TGTGCCAGCAGTACGGGGTTAGGCACCATATATTTT.

V usage is TRBV6-6 and J usage is TRBJ1-3; 7 bases map to TRBD1. The ends lost 4 bases at V and 8 bases at J; junction bases unmatched: 11. CDR3 length: 15 amino acids. CDR1 is MNHNY and CDR2 is SVGAGI in the germline V gene (reference sequence). This chain's CDR3 is CASSSLDRTGYTIYF. The CDR3, as DNA: TGTGCCAGCAGTTCACTGGACAGGACCGGGTACACCATATATTTT.

The CDR3 loop is CASSLVVGGPTDTQYF. Here the CDR3 DNA reads TGTGCCAGCAGCTTAGTGGTCGGGGGGCCCACAGATACGCAGTATTTT. This chain connects TRBV11-2 to TRBJ2-3; weak D call: TRBD2 (7 bases). The CDR3 contains 16 residues. Germline CDR1 SGHAT, CDR2 FQNNGV. V was pared by 1 base and J by 2 bases, with 13 bases between.

The chain uses TRBV7-2 and TRBJ1-5; TRBD1 is a possible D gene (6 bases). The CDR3 totals 13 residues. The V and J ends lost 2 bases and 4 bases respectively, with 6 bases between them. Germline lookup yields CDR1 SGHTA and CDR2 FQGNSA. The DNA for the CDR3 is TGTGCCAGCAGCTTAAGGGGGAATCAGCCCCAGCATTTT. Encoded protein: CASSLRGNQPQHF.

The chain employs TRBV6-1 and TRBJ2-5, with 7 bases that match TRBD2. The CDR3 contains 15 residues. Unmatched junction bases numbered 7, after V lost 2 bases and J lost 4 bases. Per the germline V gene, CDR1 is MNHNS and CDR2 is SASEGT. The CDR3 bases are TGTGCCAGCAGTGAAACGGCGGGGGTTGGAGAGACCCAGTACTTC. It codes for CASSETAGVGETQYF.

The gene calls are TRBV6-5 and TRBJ1-4; 9 bases align to TRBD1. The CDR3 loop spans 15 amino acids. The ends lost 6 bases at V and 8 bases at J; junction bases unmatched: 10. Germline V gene data show CDR1 as MNHEY and CDR2 as SVGAGI. CDR3 in amino acids: CASRSTGTGREKLFF. The CDR3 DNA reads TGTGCCAGCAGATCCACCGGGACAGGGAGGGAAAAACTGTTTTTT.

The V call is TRBV11-2, the J call TRBJ2-7; no clear D gene. CDR3 size: 13 residues. V gave up 5 bases and J gave up 5 bases, with 13 bases separating them. Looked up from germline, CDR1 is SGHAT and CDR2 is FQNNGV. CDR3 amino acids: CASSVGPKDEQYF. Here the CDR3 DNA reads TGTGCCAGCAGCGTTGGGCCCAAGGACGAGCAGTACTTC.

The genes are TRBV11-1 and TRBJ1-1; D is ambiguous. CDR1 is SGHAT, CDR2 FQDESV, per germline (reference sequence). This CDR3 comprises 15 residues. Trimming took 0 bases from V and 4 from J, leaving 12 bases between them. CDR3 in DNA: TGTGCCAGCAGCTTAGCCGAGTCCCGGGGCACTGAAGCTTTCTTT. Its protein product is CASSLAESRGTEAFF. Looking up the rest from reference TRBV11-1 and TRBJ1-1 gives the full variable domain: EAEVAQSPRYKITEKSQAVAFWCDPISGHATLYWYRQILGQGPELLVQFQDESVVDDSQLPKDRFSAERLKGVDSTLKIQPAELGDSAMYLCASSLAESRGTEAFFGQGTRLTVV.

This chain connects TRBV12-3 or TRBV12-4 to TRBJ1-5; 10 nucleotides line up with TRBD1. Trimming took 5 bases from V and 5 from J; bases not matched to a gene: 0. This CDR3 spans 13 amino acids. CDR3 nucleotides: TGTGCCAGCAGTGGACAGGGGGATCAGCCCCAGCATTTT. Translating gives CASSGQGDQPQHF.

This chain uses TRBV6-2 or TRBV6-3 with TRBJ2-1; the D is unclear. V dropped 2 bases and J dropped 10 bases, with 12 bases sitting between them. Germline assignment: CDR1 MNHEY and CDR2 SVGEGT. The CDR3 runs to 13 residues. The CDR3 sequence: CASSYAWAAEQFF. The DNA for the CDR3 is TGTGCCAGCAGTTACGCGTGGGCTGCCGAGCAGTTCTTC.

This clone was found once. V usage is TRBV11-2 and J usage is TRBJ2-1; 13 nucleotides agree with TRBD2. Trimming cost V 3 bases and J 4 bases; bases outside gene matches: 3. Germline CDR1 and CDR2: SGHAT and FQNNGV. The length of the CDR3 is 16 residues. CDR3 nucleotides: TGTGCCAGCAGCTTCACTAGCGGGGGGGTATACAATGAGCAGTTCTTC. As protein: CASSFTSGGVYNEQFF.

In DNA, the CDR3 is TGTGCCAGCAGGGGGCCCTTCAATCAGCCCCAGCATTTT. This sequence encodes CASRGPFNQPQHF. The chain couples TRBV28 to TRBJ1-5; TRBD1 might be the D (5 bases). Trimming shortened V by 6 bases and J by 3 bases, and 9 bases separated the two germline ends. The CDR3 is 13 amino acids. The germline V gene encodes CDR1 MDHEN and CDR2 SYDVKM.

The sample holds one count of this clone. The rearrangement links TRBV28 to TRBJ1-4; D gene unclear. V was clipped by 2 bases and J by 7 bases, with 11 bases between them. Germline V gene sequence: CDR1 MDHEN, CDR2 SYDVKM. The CDR3 contains 14 residues. Here the CDR3 reads CASSLHSPLEKLFF. The CDR3 coding sequence is TGTGCCAGCAGTTTACACTCTCCTCTTGAAAAACTGTTTTTT.

The chain is built from TRBV9 and TRBJ2-3, with 7 bases that match TRBD2. CDR3 size: 16 residues. Germline V gives CDR1 SGDLS, CDR2 YYNGEE. After removal of 1 base from V and 5 bases from J, the junction contained 10 bases not matched to a gene. Here the CDR3 reads CASSVTQLAEVDTQYF. In DNA, the CDR3 is TGTGCCAGCAGCGTAACCCAGCTAGCGGAGGTAGATACGCAGTATTTT.

The chain is built from TRBV5-5 and TRBJ2-3; TRBD1 aligns across 7 bases. Germline V gene data show CDR1 as SGHKS and CDR2 as YYEKEE (reference sequence). Trimming at V came to 3 bases and at J to 2 bases, leaving 3 bases not matched to a gene. This CDR3 is 14 amino acids long. The CDR3, as DNA: TGTGCCAGCAGCTCGGGACAGATCACAGATACGCAGTATTTT. Amino acids: CASSSGQITDTQYF.

This chain joins TRBV29-1 and TRBJ1-1; 7 bases agree with TRBD1. Trimming at V came to 3 bases and at J to 1 base, leaving 2 bases not matched to a gene. The CDR3 is 13 amino acids. CDR1 SQVTM and CDR2 ANQGSEA come from the germline V gene. The chain's CDR3 is CSVERTGNTEAFF. The CDR3 DNA sequence: TGCAGCGTTGAGAGGACAGGGAACACTGAAGCTTTCTTT.

The gene calls are TRBV29-1 and TRBJ1-2; 9 bases map to TRBD1. CDR3 length: 15 amino acids. The V segment lost 3 bases and the J segment 7 bases; nucleotides outside the gene matches: 12. CDR1 is SQVTM, CDR2 ANQGSEA, per germline. Here the CDR3 DNA reads TGCAGCGTTGATCAGAACAGGGGGCAAAGGAGTGGCTACACCTTC. It codes for CSVDQNRGQRSGYTF.

The rearrangement uses TRBV7-2 and TRBJ1-3, with TRBD1 identical over 8 bases. V lost 6 bases and J lost 4; bases outside the gene matches: 5. The CDR3 covers 14 residues. CDR1 is SGHTA and CDR2 is FQGNSA in the germline V gene. CDR3 protein: CASRRQGLGNTIYF. In DNA form, the CDR3 reads TGTGCCAGCAGACGACAGGGGCTCGGAAACACCATATATTTT.

The chain carries TRBV5-1 and TRBJ1-4; 7 bases fit TRBD1. V trimming: 4 bases; J trimming: 7 bases; junction bases outside the gene matches: 7. Germline V lookup: CDR1 SGHRS, CDR2 YFSETQ. This CDR3 is built from 14 residues. CDR3 bases: TGCGCCAGCAGCGAGACAGGGTTCGGTGAAAAACTGTTTTTT. Translating gives CASSETGFGEKLFF.

The J gene is TRBJ1-2, the V gene TRBV28; 7 bases line up with TRBD1. CDR1 and CDR2 (germline): MDHEN, SYDVKM. This CDR3 has 15 residues. With 2 bases clipped from V and 7 bases from J, the junction kept 10 bases outside the gene matches. The CDR3 sequence is CASSLKTGVISGYTF. As DNA, the CDR3 is TGTGCCAGCAGTTTAAAAACAGGGGTGATTTCTGGCTACACCTTC.

The chain joins TRBV12-3 or TRBV12-4 to TRBJ1-2; tentative D call: TRBD1 (5 bases). The CDR3 extends over 13 amino acids. Trimming pared 4 bases from V and 13 bases from J, leaving 19 bases between. The CDR3 is CASSYTGGEGGTF. The CDR3, as DNA: TGTGCCAGCAGTTATACAGGCGGGGAGGGAGGCACCTTC.

This clone was detected once. One junction end does not reproduce the germline sequence, and a read error may be involved. The chain combines TRBV2 with TRBJ1-1; D remains ambiguous. Germline lookup yields CDR1 SNHLY and CDR2 FYNNEI. The CDR3 runs to 13 residues. The CDR3 loop is CASSERGNTKAFF. CDR3 nucleotides: TGTGCCAGCAGTGAACGGGGAAACACTAAAGCTTTCTTT.

This clone was counted a few times. The rearrangement uses TRBV19 and TRBJ1-1; D gene uncertain. Germline V lookup: CDR1 LNHDA, CDR2 SQIVND (reference sequence). Trimming cost V 7 bases and J 1 base, with 10 bases left between them. This CDR3 region has 13 residues. DNA for the CDR3: TGTGCCAGTAAATTCAGGTCGAACACTGAAGCTTTCTTT. Its protein is CASKFRSNTEAFF.

This clone was seen only once. This chain links TRBV28 with TRBJ1-4; TRBD1 aligns across 11 bases. The CDR3 length is 15 residues. Losses at the gene ends were 6 bases for V and 8 bases for J; bases not matched to a gene: 8. The germline V gene has CDR1 MDHEN and CDR2 SYDVKM. CDR3 protein: CASRTSGTGGEKLFF. CDR3 sequence (DNA): TGTGCCAGCAGGACCTCCGGGACAGGGGGGGAAAAACTGTTTTTT. Variable domain in full (rest from reference TRBV28 and TRBJ1-4): DVKVTQSSRYLVKRTGEKVFLECVQDMDHENMFWYRQDPGLGLRLIYFSYDVKMKEKGDIPEGYSVSREKKERFSLILESASTNQTSMYLCASRTSGTGGEKLFFGSGTQLSVL.

This clone was counted once. This chain joins TRBV4-3 and TRBJ2-7; 7 nucleotides agree with TRBD2. Trimming cost V 0 bases and J 3 bases; bases outside gene matches: 5. The CDR3 runs to 15 residues. Germline assignment: CDR1 LGHNA and CDR2 YSLEER. The CDR3 spells CASSQDTSVDYEQYF. The DNA for the CDR3 is TGCGCCAGCAGCCAAGATACTAGCGTAGACTACGAGCAGTACTTC.

This sequence joins TRBV7-8 and TRBJ2-1; 9 nucleotides agree with TRBD2. The CDR3 extends over 15 amino acids. V shed 1 base, J shed 12 bases, and the junction held 10 bases outside the gene matches. Germline V CDR1 and CDR2: SGHVS, FQNEAQ. CDR3 DNA: TGTGCCAGCAGCTTAGGACTAGCGGCTGAGGTACCGCAGTTCTTC. Translating gives CASSLGLAAEVPQFF.

This sequence joins TRBV2 and TRBJ2-7; 10 nucleotides agree with TRBD1. V shed 8 bases and J 3 bases; nucleotides not matched to a gene: 7. This CDR3 region has 14 residues. Germline CDR1 reads SNHLY; CDR2 reads FYNNEI. The CDR3 nucleotides are TGTGCCAGCCTGTTCCGGGACAGGGGCTACGAGCAGTACTTC. Residues: CASLFRDRGYEQYF.